This T cell receptor (beta chain) was obtained from a study of blood T cells in healthy people across ages (dated by TCRdb to 2015 to 2017). General notes on the study: Template switching captured roughly one uniquely barcoded TCR beta cDNA molecule per two T cells in model experiments. To avoid experimental bias, donors of different ages were spread randomly across the sequencing lanes. Using deep sequencing normalized with unique cDNA molecular identifiers, the study measured how TCR beta repertoire diversity changes with age. The study analyzed two additional independent replicas of 1 million unique cDNA reads from the same blood draw for two donors, one aged 18 to 29 and one aged 80 or older. The donors were split into four age groups: young (average around 17 years), middle-aged (more than 35), aged (approximately 59) and long-lived (82).

The library came from 5' RACE. The sample was run on an Illumina HiSeq 2500. The second PCR ran for roughly 7 to 12 cycles and used a J-beta primer mix along with a sample-barcoded 5' primer. A unique molecular identifier was introduced onto each TCR beta cDNA molecule by a template-switch 5' adaptor carrying 12 random nucleotides. Each sample yielded at least 2.5 million CDR3-containing paired-end reads. All of the RNA was converted into first-strand cDNA using the Mint cDNA synthesis kit, with a TRBC-specific oligonucleotide serving as the primer. Following uracil-DNA glycosylase treatment, a first 18-cycle PCR with universal primers M1SS and BC2_uni_R was performed on all cDNA. The paper's data handling went like this. For normalization, 1 million high-quality reads, each with a distinct molecular identifier, were randomly selected from each sample. Reads with shared molecular identifiers were discarded instead of being binned into consensus sequences. CDR3 identification, clonotype clustering and error correction used MiTCR with a Q25 quality threshold and the strictest error-elimination algorithm. A nonparametric unseen species model with Euler transformation was used to estimate lower-bound total TCR beta diversity. TCRdb took the public reads, trimmed them with fastp at Q25, ran MiXCR for clone calling and kept in-frame beta chains. A single entry per CDR3 protein holds the most common genes and DNA from its merged rows. The V and J calls follow TCRdb's processing rather than the paper's. Recorded for this sample are about 1.7 million distinct CDR3 sequences; roughly 28% of them occurred a single time. Of the sample, around 7.7% falls within the top ten clones.

The sample holds a few counts of this clonotype. Its antigen is still unknown. Base qualities are not recorded, but no much larger clone differs from it by a single base. CDR1 and CDR2, per the germline V gene (reference sequence), are LGHDT and YNNKEL. V gives up 0 bases and J gives up 3 bases, and the segment between their germline ends measures 15 bases. The CDR3 runs 16 amino acids, cysteine and phenylalanine included. Here the CDR3 DNA is all that survives: 48 bases in frame from base 1. Overall study results and their limits: Donor CMV infection status was unknown, potentially confounding age-related changes in expanded clonotypes. Since profiling was done on bulk unsorted PBMCs, naive and antigen-experienced compartments could not be conclusively compared. Estimates of total diversity from one million sequenced T cells were regarded as lower bounds and underestimates. There was a strong correlation between observed TCR beta diversity and the percentage of naive T cells measured by flow cytometry. As age increased, observed TCR beta diversity per million T cells dropped in a roughly linear way, and a significant reduction was already evident by age 40. Compared with the aged group, the long-lived group had more naive CD4+ T cells, fewer expanded clones and increased TCR diversity, suggesting age selection.

Systemically healthy Caucasian individuals from Russia, some 40 in total and aged roughly 6 to 90 years, were included as donors. Each donor gave about 9.7 milliliters of peripheral blood, drawn into EDTA-treated Vacutainer tubes. Ficoll-Paque density-gradient centrifugation was used to isolate PBMCs, with at least 6.5 million per sample. Total RNA, at least 6 micrograms per sample, was extracted from PBMCs with Trizol reagent. For every donor, flow cytometry on a PBMC aliquot measured the percentage of naive CD45RAhigh/CD27high T cells. Material: blood. This sequence originates from a woman in her twenties or thirties in good health. Here the chain combines TRBV3-1 and TRBJ2-7; D gene: possibly TRBD2, on 5 matching bases. The sequenced DNA: TGTGCCAGCAGCCAAGAAGTAGGCACTAGGCGCTACGAGCAGTACTTC. The translation is CASSQEVGTRRYEQYF.